The source of this TCR beta chain is a study of TIL therapy for anti-PD-1-resistant metastatic lung cancer. In the study overall: Median tumor mutation burden was 1.5 mutations per megabase.

Unmatched junction bases numbered 9, after V lost 2 bases and J lost 5 bases. CDR1 is SGHNT, CDR2 YYREEE, per germline (reference sequence). The CDR3 covers 16 residues. This was the immunoSEQ v3 assay. Each library reached roughly 2 million read pairs, or 5-6 million at deep level. The data were produced by immunoSEQ multiplex PCR, yet TCRdb's version contains in-frame clones alone and is incomplete. The table records tens of thousands of clones, around 68% of them present only once. This sample's time point: pre-treatment sample, taken before nivolumab and TIL therapy. Adults with stage 4 NSCLC were enrolled in a phase I trial.

This TCR was recovered from a person aged 25 to 80 with non-small cell lung cancer. The chain combines TRBV5-4 with TRBJ2-7; 11 bases are a match to TRBD2. The sample consisted of blood, taken at baseline. CDR3 nucleotides: TGTGCCAGCAGCTTTCGACTAGCGGGAATGGTGGACGAGCAGTACTTC. This codes for CASSFRLAGMVDEQYF.